These 18 T cell receptor beta chains were sequenced from one sample in a study of PD-L1 blockade in urothelial cancer. Using immunoSEQ multiplex PCR, the repertoire was profiled, and TCRdb retains in-frame clones only, with some absent. The sample records 100,000 or so clones, about 90% being singletons. The sample consisted of PBMCs, taken around atezolizumab (anti-PD-L1) treatment. These receptors were obtained from a woman older than 75 with urothelial cancer.

V is TRBV10-3 and J is TRBJ1-1; no firm D call. Trimming cost V 6 bases and J 7 bases, with 12 bases left between them. Per germline, CDR1 ENHRY and CDR2 SYGVKD. The CDR3 loop spans 12 amino acids. The chain's CDR3 is CAISMTYGEAFF. Written as DNA, the CDR3 is TGTGCCATCAGCATGACTTACGGTGAAGCTTTCTTT.

The V gene is TRBV11-3, the J gene TRBJ2-2, with D maybe TRBD2 (6 bases). V lost 1 base, J lost 1 base, and 10 bases lay in between. CDR1 and CDR2 (germline): SGHNT, YENEEA. The CDR3 has 16 amino acids. CDR3 sequence (DNA): TGTGCCAGCAGCTTAGCGGCGGGGATGAACACCGGGGAGCTGTTTTTT. Its translation: CASSLAAGMNTGELFF.

The chain is built from TRBV11-2 and TRBJ2-1, with D possibly matching TRBD2 (6 bases). V was pared by 5 bases and J by 2 bases, with 19 bases between. The CDR3 contains 17 residues. Germline loops: CDR1 SGHAT, CDR2 FQNNGV. The chain's CDR3 is CASSRGRTKEAYNEQFF. CDR3 nucleotides: TGTGCCAGCAGCAGAGGTAGGACTAAGGAGGCCTACAATGAGCAGTTCTTC.

The chain uses TRBV28 and TRBJ2-1; D uncertain. V lost 7 bases, J lost 9 bases, and 25 bases lay in between. CDR3 size: 16 residues. CDR1 is MDHEN and CDR2 is SYDVKM in the germline V gene. CDR3 residues: CASTIPEPGGRGEQFF. Here the CDR3 DNA reads TGTGCCAGCACTATCCCCGAACCTGGTGGGCGTGGTGAGCAGTTCTTC.

This chain uses TRBV30 with TRBJ1-1, with TRBD1 matching 7 bases. The CDR3 runs to 11 residues. With 5 bases clipped from V and 12 bases from J, the junction kept 9 bases outside the gene matches. CDR1 is GTSNPN, CDR2 SVGIG, per germline (reference sequence). CDR3 nucleotides: TGTGCCTGGGGCGACAGGGATTGGACTTTCTTT. It is translated as CAWGDRDWTFF.

The rearrangement uses TRBV7-2 and TRBJ1-1, with D perhaps TRBD1 (5 bases). CDR3 length: 13 amino acids. The V gene's germline CDR1 is SGHTA and CDR2 FQGNSA. The V gene lost 8 bases and the J gene lost 1 base, with 11 bases spanning the gap. The CDR3 region is CASLQGGNTEAFF. DNA for the CDR3: TGTGCCAGCCTCCAGGGAGGGAACACTGAAGCTTTCTTT.

V is TRBV7-3 and J is TRBJ2-3, with TRBD2 matching 7 bases. Trimming took 4 bases from V and 2 from J; bases not matched to a gene: 9. This CDR3 is built from 16 residues. Germline V gives CDR1 SGHTA, CDR2 FQGTGA. As DNA, the CDR3 is TGTGCCAGCAGCTCAAGGTTAGCGGGCTCCACAGATACGCAGTATTTT. Its translation: CASSSRLAGSTDTQYF.

The V call is TRBV6-1, the J call TRBJ2-7; a weak D match, TRBD1 (8 bases). V lost 10 bases and J lost 0, with 16 bases in between. The germline V gene encodes CDR1 MNHNS and CDR2 SASEGT. CDR3 size: 14 residues. The CDR3 sequence is CATQRDRSSYEQYF. Written as DNA, the CDR3 is TGTGCCACCCAGCGGGACAGGTCCTCCTACGAGCAGTACTTC.

This sequence joins TRBV6-6 and TRBJ2-5, with 8 bases fitting TRBD2. The CDR3 is 16 amino acids. Germline V gives CDR1 MNHNY, CDR2 SVGAGI (reference sequence). J gave up 4 bases and V 4 bases, and 11 bases lay outside the gene matches. The DNA for the CDR3 is TGTGCCAGCAGTTTAGGCGGGAGCGGGGGAAGAGAGACCCAGTACTTC. Translated: CASSLGGSGGRETQYF.

The gene calls are TRBV6-1 and TRBJ1-5; weak D call: TRBD1 (6 bases). The germline gives CDR1 MNHNS, CDR2 SASEGT. V was trimmed by 2 bases and J by 4 bases, leaving 15 bases between them. There are 16 residues in the CDR3. The CDR3 DNA reads TGTGCCAGCAGTGAACCCCCCAGGGGCGGAAATCAGCCCCAGCATTTT. Its protein product is CASSEPPRGGNQPQHF.

The V call is TRBV5-1, the J call TRBJ2-1; 12 nucleotides match TRBD2. Germline CDR1 SGHRS, CDR2 YFSETQ. This CDR3 has 15 amino acids. V was pared by 7 bases and J by 8 bases, with 10 bases of the junction left unmatched. The CDR3 nucleotides are TGCGCCAGCCGCCAGACTAGCGGGAGCCCTCATGAGCAGTTCTTC. Translated: CASRQTSGSPHEQFF. Looking up the rest from reference TRBV5-1 and TRBJ2-1 gives the full variable domain: KAGVTQTPRYLIKTRGQQVTLSCSPISGHRSVSWYQQTPGQGLQFLFEYFSETQRNKGNFPGRFSGRQFSNSRSEMNVSTLELGDSALYLCASRQTSGSPHEQFFGPGTRLTVL.

V usage is TRBV27 and J usage is TRBJ2-2, with D perhaps TRBD2 (6 bases). The CDR3 has 15 residues. Trimming pared 6 bases from V and 2 bases from J, leaving 13 bases between. Germline CDR1 is MNHEY and CDR2 is SMNVEV (reference sequence). The CDR3 sequence: CASRALALNTGELFF. The CDR3 DNA follows: TGTGCCAGCAGGGCTCTAGCGCTCAACACCGGGGAGCTGTTTTTT.

Worth noting for this clone: As the CDR3 is not closed by the conserved phenylalanine or tryptophan, this likely results from a read error. The DNA is left out, because the CDR3 cannot be placed on it with certainty; the CDR3 is given as TCRdb lists it. This chain links TRBV2 with TRBJ1-2; TRBD1, the table's D call, lacks a check against the DNA. The CDR3 region is 8 residues in length, termini included. Germline V gene lookup returns CDR1 SNHLY and CDR2 FYNNEI. CDR3 region: CASGTGPH.

The chain joins TRBV4-2 to TRBJ1-1; a possible D gene is TRBD1 (6 bases). Germline V gives CDR1 LGHNA, CDR2 YNFKEQ. The length of the CDR3 is 16 residues. The germline V and J ends were trimmed by 0 bases and 1 base, with 12 bases remaining between them. CDR3 DNA sequence: TGTGCCAGCAGCCAAGATCCTCACAGGGCGAACACTGAAGCTTTCTTT. This codes for CASSQDPHRANTEAFF.

The chain joins TRBV19 to TRBJ2-7, with 8 bases lining up with TRBD2. V dropped 4 bases and J dropped 5; count of bases not matched to a gene: 10. The CDR3 has 15 amino acids. Germline V gives CDR1 LNHDA, CDR2 SQIVND (reference sequence). In DNA, the CDR3 is TGTGCCAGTAGTAATCCCAGCGGGAGTAAGCACGAGCAGTACTTC. It translates to CASSNPSGSKHEQYF.

This clone was detected a few times. The chain carries TRBV18 and TRBJ1-1; TRBD1 agrees at 7 bases. Germline loops: CDR1 KGHSH, CDR2 LQKENI. The CDR3 extends over 17 amino acids. The V gene end was trimmed by 0 bases and the J gene end by 3 bases; junction bases not matched to a gene: 10. CDR3 loop: CASSPPRQGIRDTEAFF. The DNA of the CDR3 is TGTGCCAGCTCACCACCTAGACAGGGAATACGGGACACTGAAGCTTTCTTT.

J is TRBJ2-3 and V is TRBV11-2; 9 bases map to TRBD1. The CDR3 extends over 17 amino acids. V lost 1 base to trimming and J lost 3 bases; unmatched junction nucleotides: 8. The V gene's germline CDR1 is SGHAT and CDR2 FQNNGV. The CDR3 DNA is TGTGCCAGCAGCTTAGTAACAGGGGGCAAGTGGACAGATACGCAGTATTTT. Its protein product is CASSLVTGGKWTDTQYF.

The rearrangement uses TRBV5-5 and TRBJ2-6; D gene unclear. The germline CDR1 and CDR2 sequences are SGHKS and YYEKEE (reference sequence). The V and J ends lost 0 bases and 9 bases respectively, with 7 bases between them. The CDR3 is made up of 13 amino acids. The CDR3 coding sequence is TGTGCCAGCAGCTTGGCTTCAGGCAACGTCCTGACTTTC. It codes for CASSLASGNVLTF. The whole variable domain, remainder taken from reference TRBV5-5 and TRBJ2-6, is DAGVTQSPTHLIKTRGQQVTLRCSPISGHKSVSWYQQVLGQGPQFIFQYYEKEERGRGNFPDRFSARQFPNYSSELNVNALLLGDSALYLCASSLASGNVLTFGAGSRLTVL.